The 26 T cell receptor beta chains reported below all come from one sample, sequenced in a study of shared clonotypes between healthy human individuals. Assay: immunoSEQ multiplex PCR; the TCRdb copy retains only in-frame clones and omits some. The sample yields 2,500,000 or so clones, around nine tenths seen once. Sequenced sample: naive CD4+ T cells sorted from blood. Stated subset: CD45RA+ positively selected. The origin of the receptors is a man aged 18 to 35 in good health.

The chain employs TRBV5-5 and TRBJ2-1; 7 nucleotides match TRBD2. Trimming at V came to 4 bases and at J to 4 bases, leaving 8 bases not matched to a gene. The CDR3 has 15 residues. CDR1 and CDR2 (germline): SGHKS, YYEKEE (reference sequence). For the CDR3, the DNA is TGTGCCAGCAGCCTTGGACTAGTGTTGTACAATGAGCAGTTCTTC. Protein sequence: CASSLGLVLYNEQFF.

The CDR3 sequence: CASSKVGQGFHEQYF. The CDR3 bases are TGTGCCAGCAGCAAAGTAGGCCAGGGGTTCCACGAGCAGTACTTC. The chain combines TRBV21-1 with TRBJ2-7; the D segment call TRBD1 is taken from the table without a DNA check. TRBV21-1 is classified as a pseudogene. The CDR3 totals 15 residues.

The CDR3 is CASSLGTSGKHGAQYF. In nucleotides, the CDR3 is TGTGCCAGCAGCCTTGGGACTAGCGGGAAACATGGGGCCCAGTACTTC. The chain uses TRBV5-4 and TRBJ2-5; 13 positions agree with TRBD2. The CDR3 extends over 16 amino acids. The J segment lost 9 bases and the V segment lost 4 bases, leaving 12 bases of the junction unmatched. The V gene's germline CDR1 is SGHNT and CDR2 YYREEE (reference sequence).

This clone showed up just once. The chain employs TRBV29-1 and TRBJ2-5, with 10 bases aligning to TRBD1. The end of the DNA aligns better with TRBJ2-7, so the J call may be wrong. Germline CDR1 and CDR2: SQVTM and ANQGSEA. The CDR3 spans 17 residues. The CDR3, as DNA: TGCAGCGTGGCCGGGACAGGGGTTTTTTCCGCCCCCAACGAGCAGTACTTC. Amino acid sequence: CSVAGTGVFSAPNEQYF.

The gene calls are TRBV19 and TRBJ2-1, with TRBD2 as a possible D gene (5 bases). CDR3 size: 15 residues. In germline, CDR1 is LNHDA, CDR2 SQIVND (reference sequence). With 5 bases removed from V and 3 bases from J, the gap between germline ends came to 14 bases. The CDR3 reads CASSSGGLHYNEQFF. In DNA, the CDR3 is TGTGCCAGTAGTTCTGGTGGACTCCACTACAATGAGCAGTTCTTC.

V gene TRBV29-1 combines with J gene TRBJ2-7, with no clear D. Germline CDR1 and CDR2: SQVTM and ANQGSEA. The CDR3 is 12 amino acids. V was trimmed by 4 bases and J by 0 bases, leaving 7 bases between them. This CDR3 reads CSVGRNSYEQYF. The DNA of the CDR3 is TGCAGCGTTGGACGGAACTCCTACGAGCAGTACTTC.

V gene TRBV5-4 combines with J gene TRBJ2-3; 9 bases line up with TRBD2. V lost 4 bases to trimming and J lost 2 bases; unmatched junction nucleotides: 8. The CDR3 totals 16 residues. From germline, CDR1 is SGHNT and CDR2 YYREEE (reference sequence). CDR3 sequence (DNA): TGTGCCAGCAGCAAGGAAGGACTAGCGATCACAGATACGCAGTATTTT. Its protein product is CASSKEGLAITDTQYF.

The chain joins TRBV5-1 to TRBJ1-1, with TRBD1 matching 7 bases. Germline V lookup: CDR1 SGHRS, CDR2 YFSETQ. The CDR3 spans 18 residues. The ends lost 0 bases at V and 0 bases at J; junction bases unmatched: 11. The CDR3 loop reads CASSLAPDRPIMNTEAFF. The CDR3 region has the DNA TGCGCCAGCAGCTTGGCTCCGGACAGGCCTATTATGAACACTGAAGCTTTCTTT.

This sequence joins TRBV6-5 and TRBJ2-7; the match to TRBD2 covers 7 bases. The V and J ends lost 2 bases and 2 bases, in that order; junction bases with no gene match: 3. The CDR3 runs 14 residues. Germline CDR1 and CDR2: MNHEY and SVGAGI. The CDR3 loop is CASSYAGLTYEQYF. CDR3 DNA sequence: TGTGCCAGCAGTTACGCGGGACTAACCTACGAGCAGTACTTC.

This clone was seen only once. CDR3 in DNA: TGTGCCAGCAGCCAGGGACAGGGGCACACTGAAGCTTTCTTT. Amino acids: CASSQGQGHTEAFF. This rearrangement joins TRBV7-9 to TRBJ1-1; 10 positions match TRBD1. The CDR3 has 14 amino acids. Germline V gene data show CDR1 as SEHNR and CDR2 as FQNEAQ (reference sequence). Unmatched junction bases numbered 3, after V lost 5 bases and J lost 3 bases.

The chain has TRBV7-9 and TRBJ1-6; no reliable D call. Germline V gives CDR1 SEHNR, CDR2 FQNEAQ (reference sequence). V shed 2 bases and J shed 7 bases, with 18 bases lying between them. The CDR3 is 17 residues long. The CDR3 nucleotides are TGTGCCAGCAGCTTAATTTCGACCGGCAAAATGAATTCACCCCTCCACTTT. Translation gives CASSLISTGKMNSPLHF.

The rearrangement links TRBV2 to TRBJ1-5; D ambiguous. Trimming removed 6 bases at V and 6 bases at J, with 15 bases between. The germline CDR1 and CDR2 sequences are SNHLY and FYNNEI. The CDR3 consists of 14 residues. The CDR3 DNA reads TGTGCCAGCAGGGGTACCATAGGAGGTCAGCCCCAGCATTTT. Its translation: CASRGTIGGQPQHF. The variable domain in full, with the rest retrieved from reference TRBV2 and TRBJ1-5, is EPEVTQTPSHQVTQMGQEVILRCVPISNHLYFYWYRQILGQKVEFLVSFYNNEISEKSEIFDDQFSVERPDGSNFTLKIRSTKLEDSAMYFCASRGTIGGQPQHFGDGTRLSIL.

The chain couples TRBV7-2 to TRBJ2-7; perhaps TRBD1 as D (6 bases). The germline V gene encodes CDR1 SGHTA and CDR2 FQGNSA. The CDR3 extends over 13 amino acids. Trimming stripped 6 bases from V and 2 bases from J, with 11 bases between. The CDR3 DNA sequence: TGTGCCAGCAGACGGGACACCGCCTACGAGCAGTACTTC. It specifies CASRRDTAYEQYF. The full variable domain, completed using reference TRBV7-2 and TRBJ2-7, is GAGVSQSPSNKVTEKGKDVELRCDPISGHTALYWYRQSLGQGLEFLIYFQGNSAPDKSGLPSDRFSAERTGGSVSTLTIQRTQQEDSAVYLCASRRDTAYEQYFGPGTRLTVT.

DNA of the CDR3: TGTGCCAGCAGTGAATTTACACCGGGACAGGGGGCCTACGAGCAGTACTTC. Translation: CASSEFTPGQGAYEQYF. The chain carries TRBV25-1 and TRBJ2-7, with 11 bases identical to TRBD1. V dropped 1 base and J dropped 2; count of bases not matched to a gene: 7. This CDR3 contains 17 residues. Germline values: CDR1 MGHDK, CDR2 SYGVNS.

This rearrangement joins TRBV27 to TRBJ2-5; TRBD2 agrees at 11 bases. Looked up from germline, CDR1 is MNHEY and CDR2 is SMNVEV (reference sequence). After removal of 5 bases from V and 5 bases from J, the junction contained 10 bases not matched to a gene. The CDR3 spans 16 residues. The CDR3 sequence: CASSLSPTSGSETQYF. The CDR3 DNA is TGTGCCAGCAGTCTCTCACCAACTAGCGGGAGTGAGACCCAGTACTTC.

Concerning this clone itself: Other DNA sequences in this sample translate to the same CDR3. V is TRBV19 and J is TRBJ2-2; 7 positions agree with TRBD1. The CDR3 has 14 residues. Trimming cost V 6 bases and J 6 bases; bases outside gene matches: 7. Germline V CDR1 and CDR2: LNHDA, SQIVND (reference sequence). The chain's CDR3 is CASSIRTGAGELFF. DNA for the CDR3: TGTGCCAGTAGCATTAGGACAGGCGCCGGGGAGCTGTTTTTT.

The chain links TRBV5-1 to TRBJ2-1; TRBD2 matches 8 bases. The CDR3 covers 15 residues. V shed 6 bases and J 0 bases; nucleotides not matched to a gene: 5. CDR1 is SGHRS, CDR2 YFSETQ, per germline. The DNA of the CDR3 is TGCGCCAGCAACCCAACTAGCGGCTCCTACAATGAGCAGTTCTTC. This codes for CASNPTSGSYNEQFF.

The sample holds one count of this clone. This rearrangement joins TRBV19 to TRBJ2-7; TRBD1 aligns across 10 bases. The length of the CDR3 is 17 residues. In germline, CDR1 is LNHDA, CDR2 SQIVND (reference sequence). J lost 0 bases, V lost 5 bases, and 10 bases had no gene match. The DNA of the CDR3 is TGTGCCAGTAGTCCCGGGACAGGGGCGAGAGACTCCTACGAGCAGTACTTC. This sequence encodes CASSPGTGARDSYEQYF.

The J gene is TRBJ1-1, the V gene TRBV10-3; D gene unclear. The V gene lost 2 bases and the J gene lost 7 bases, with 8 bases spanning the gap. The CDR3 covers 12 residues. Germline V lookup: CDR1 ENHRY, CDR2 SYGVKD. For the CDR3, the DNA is TGTGCCATCAGTGAGGTCGGGAGTGAAGCTTTCTTT. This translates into CAISEVGSEAFF.

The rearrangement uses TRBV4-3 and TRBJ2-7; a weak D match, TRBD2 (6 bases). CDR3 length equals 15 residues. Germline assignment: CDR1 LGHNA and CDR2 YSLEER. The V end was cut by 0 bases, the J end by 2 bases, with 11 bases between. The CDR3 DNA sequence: TGCGCCAGCAGCCAAGAATCCGGGGGAGCCTACGAGCAGTACTTC. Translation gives CASSQESGGAYEQYF.

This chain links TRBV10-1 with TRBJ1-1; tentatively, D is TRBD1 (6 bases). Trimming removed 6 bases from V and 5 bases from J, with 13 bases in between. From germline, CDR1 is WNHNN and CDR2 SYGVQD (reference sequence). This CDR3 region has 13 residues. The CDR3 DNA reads TGCGCCAGCAGCGGACAGAGGGAAACTGAAGCTTTCTTT. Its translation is CASSGQRETEAFF.

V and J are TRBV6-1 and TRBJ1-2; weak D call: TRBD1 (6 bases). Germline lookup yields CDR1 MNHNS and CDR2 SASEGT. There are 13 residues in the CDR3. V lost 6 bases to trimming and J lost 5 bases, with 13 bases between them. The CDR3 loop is CASREGVLYGYTF. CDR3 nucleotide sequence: TGTGCCAGCAGGGAGGGGGTTTTGTATGGCTACACCTTC.

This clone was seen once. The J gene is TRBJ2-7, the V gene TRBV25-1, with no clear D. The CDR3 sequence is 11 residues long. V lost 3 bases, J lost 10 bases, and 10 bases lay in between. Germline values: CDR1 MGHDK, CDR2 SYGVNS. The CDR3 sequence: CASSDTTRQYF. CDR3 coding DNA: TGTGCCAGCAGTGATACGACACGACAGTACTTC.

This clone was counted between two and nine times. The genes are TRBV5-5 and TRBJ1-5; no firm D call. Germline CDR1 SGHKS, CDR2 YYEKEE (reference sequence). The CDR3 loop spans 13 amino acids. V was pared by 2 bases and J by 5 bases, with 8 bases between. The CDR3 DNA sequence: TGTGCCAGCAGCTTAGATGTTTATCAGCCCCAGCATTTT. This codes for CASSLDVYQPQHF.

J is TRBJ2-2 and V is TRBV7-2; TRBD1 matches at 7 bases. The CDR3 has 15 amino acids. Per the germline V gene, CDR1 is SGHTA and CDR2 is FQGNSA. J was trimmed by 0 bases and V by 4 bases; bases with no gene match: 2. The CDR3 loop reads CASSSDRSNTGELFF. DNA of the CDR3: TGTGCCAGCAGCTCGGACAGGTCGAACACCGGGGAGCTGTTTTTT.

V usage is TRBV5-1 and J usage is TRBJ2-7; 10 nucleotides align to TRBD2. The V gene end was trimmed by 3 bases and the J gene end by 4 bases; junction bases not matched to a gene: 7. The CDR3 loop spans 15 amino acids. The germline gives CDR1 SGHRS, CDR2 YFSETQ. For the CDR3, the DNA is TGCGCCAGCAGCTCCCAAGCGGGAGGGCAGTACGAGCAGTACTTC. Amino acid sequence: CASSSQAGGQYEQYF.